This TCR beta chain was documented in a study of shared clonotypes between healthy human individuals. The CDR3 runs to 12 residues. Germline V gene data show CDR1 as MNHEY and CDR2 as SVGAGI. Trimming left V 10 bases short and J 7 bases short, with 16 bases between. The table came from immunoSEQ multiplex PCR; TCRdb's copy has only in-frame clones and leaves some out. The sample includes about 2.1 million clones, about 94% seen only once; the top ten take roughly 1.7%. Cells designated naive CD8 were CD45RO-negative and were positively selected for CCR7, with terminally differentiated effector memory CD45RA+ cells excluded.

Sequencing was performed on naive CD8+ T cells from PBMCs. V usage is TRBV6-5 and J usage is TRBJ1-2; TRBD1 is a possible D gene (6 bases). This sequence was found in a man younger than 35 in good health. Some clones in this sample may be carry-over from other donors' samples. The CDR3 is CATWGRGSGYTF. The CDR3 nucleotides are TGTGCCACTTGGGGCAGGGGAAGTGGCTACACCTTC.